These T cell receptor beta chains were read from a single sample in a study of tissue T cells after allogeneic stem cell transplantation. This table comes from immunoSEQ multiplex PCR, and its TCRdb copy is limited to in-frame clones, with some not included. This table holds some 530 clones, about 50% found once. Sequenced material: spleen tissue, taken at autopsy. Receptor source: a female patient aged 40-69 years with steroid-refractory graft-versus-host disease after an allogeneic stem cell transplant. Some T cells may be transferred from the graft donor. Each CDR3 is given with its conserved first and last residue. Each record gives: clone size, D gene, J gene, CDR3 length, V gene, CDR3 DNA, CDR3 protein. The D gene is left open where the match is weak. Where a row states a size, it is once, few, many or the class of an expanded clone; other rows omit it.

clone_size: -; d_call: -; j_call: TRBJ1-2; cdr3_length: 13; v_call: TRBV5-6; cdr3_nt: TGTGCCAGCAGCCTGGGACCGCTTCGTGGCTACACCTTC; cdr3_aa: CASSLGPLRGYTF
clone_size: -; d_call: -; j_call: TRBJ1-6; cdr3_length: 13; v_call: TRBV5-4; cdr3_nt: TGTGCCAGCAGCTTTAGCGGACTTCGACAAGAAGACTTT; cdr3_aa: CASSFSGLRQEDF
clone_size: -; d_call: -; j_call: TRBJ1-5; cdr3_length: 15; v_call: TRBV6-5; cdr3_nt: TGTGCCAGCAGTTACTCCGGCAGAAGCAATCAGCCCCAGCATTTT; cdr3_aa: CASSYSGRSNQPQHF
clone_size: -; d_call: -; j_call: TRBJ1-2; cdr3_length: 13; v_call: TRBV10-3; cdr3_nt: TGTGCCATCAGTGACTCCCGGGGTTATGGCTACACCTTC; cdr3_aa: CAISDSRGYGYTF
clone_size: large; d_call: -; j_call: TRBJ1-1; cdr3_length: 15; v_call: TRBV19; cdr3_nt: TGTGCCACCACCCCCCCAGGGGCCAGGAACACTGAAGCTTTCTTT; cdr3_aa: CATTPPGARNTEAFF
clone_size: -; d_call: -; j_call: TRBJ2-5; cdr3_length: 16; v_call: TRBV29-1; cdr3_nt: TGCAGCGTTGACCCCAACCTAGTCACTAGCAAGGAGACCCAGTACTTC; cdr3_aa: CSVDPNLVTSKETQYF
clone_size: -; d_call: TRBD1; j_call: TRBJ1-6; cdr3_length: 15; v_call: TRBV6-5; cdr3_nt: TGTGCCAGCAGGATGACAGGGTCGGTTAGTTCACCCCTCCACTTT; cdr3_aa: CASRMTGSVSSPLHF
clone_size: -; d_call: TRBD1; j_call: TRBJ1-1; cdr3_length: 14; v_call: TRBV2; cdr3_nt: TGTGCCAGCAGTGTTAGGGGGCATGGGCTTCGTGGATTCTTT; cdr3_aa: CASSVRGHGLRGFF
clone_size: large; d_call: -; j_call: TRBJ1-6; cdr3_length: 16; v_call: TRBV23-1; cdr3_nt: TGCGCCAGCAGTCAATCGGCGTGCTCCTATAATTCACCCCTCCACTTT; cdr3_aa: CASSQSACSYNSPLHF
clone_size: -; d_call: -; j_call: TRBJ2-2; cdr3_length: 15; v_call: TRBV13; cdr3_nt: TGTGCCAGCAGCTTAGTCGGGAGCGGCACCGGGGAGCTGTTTTTT; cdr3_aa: CASSLVGSGTGELFF
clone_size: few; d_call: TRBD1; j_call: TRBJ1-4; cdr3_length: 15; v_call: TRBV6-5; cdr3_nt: TGTGCCGCAAGACAGGGAGGAGTGGTAGGAGAAAAACTGTTTTTT; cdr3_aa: CAARQGGVVGEKLFF
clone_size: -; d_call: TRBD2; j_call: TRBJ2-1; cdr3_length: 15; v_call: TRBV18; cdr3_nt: TGTGCCAGCTCGACCGTTAGCGGGAGGGCCGATGAGCAGTTCTTC; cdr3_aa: CASSTVSGRADEQFF
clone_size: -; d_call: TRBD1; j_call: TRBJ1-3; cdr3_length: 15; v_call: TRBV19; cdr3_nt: TGTGCCAGTAGCCCGGGACAGGGCCTTGGAAACACCATATATTTT; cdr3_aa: CASSPGQGLGNTIYF
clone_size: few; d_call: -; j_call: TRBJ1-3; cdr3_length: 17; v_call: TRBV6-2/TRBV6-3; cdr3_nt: TGTGCCAGCAGTTACTTCGGGGGGGCCTTCTCTGGAAACACCATATATTTT; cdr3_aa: CASSYFGGAFSGNTIYF
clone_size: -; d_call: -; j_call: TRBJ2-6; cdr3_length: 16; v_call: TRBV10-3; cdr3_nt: TGTGCCATCAGTGAGTCGGCAGGAACTGGGGCCAACGTCCTGACTTTC; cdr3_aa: CAISESAGTGANVLTF
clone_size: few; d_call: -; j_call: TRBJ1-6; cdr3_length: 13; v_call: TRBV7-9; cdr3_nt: TGTGCCAGCAGCTTTCCGGGAAATTCACCCCTCCACTTT; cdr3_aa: CASSFPGNSPLHF
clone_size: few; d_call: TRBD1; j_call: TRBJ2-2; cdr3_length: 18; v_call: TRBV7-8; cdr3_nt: TGTGCCAGCAGCTTACCCGGGACAGGGGCCTCGAACACCGGGGAGCTGTTTTTT; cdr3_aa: CASSLPGTGASNTGELFF
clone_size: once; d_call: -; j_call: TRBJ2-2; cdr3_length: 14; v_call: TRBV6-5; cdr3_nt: TGTGCCAGCAGTAAGGGGCGGGACACCGGGGAGCTGTTTTTT; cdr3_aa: CASSKGRDTGELFF
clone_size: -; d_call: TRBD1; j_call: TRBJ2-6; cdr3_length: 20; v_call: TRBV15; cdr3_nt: TGTGCCACCAGCAGAGTGGGACAGGGTTTCATCCCCTCTGGGGCCAACGTCCTGACTTTC; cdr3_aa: CATSRVGQGFIPSGANVLTF
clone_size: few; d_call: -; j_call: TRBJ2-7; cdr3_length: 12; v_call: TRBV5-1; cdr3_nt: TGCGCCAGCAGCTTGGTTGGGGGCGAGCAGTACTTC; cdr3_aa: CASSLVGGEQYF
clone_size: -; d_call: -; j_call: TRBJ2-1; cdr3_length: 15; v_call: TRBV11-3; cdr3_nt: TGTGCCAGCAGCTTCTCAGGGGGAGGGTACAATGAGCAGTTCTTC; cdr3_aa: CASSFSGGGYNEQFF
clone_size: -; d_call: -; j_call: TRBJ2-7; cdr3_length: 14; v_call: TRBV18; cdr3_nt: TGTGCCAGCTCACGTGAAGTCCTAGGGCACGAGCAGTACTTC; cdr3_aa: CASSREVLGHEQYF
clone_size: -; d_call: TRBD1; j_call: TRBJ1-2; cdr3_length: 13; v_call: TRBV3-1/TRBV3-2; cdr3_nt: TGTGCCAGCAGCCATTACAGGGGCGACGGCTACACCTTC; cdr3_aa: CASSHYRGDGYTF
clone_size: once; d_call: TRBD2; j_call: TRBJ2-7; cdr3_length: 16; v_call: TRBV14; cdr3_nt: TGTGCCAGCAGCCAAGGGAGGGCTAGCGGAGCCTACGAGCAGTACTTC; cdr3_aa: CASSQGRASGAYEQYF
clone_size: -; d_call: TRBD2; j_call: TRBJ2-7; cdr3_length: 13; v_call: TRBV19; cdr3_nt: TGTGCCAGTAGTACTAGCGGAAGCTACGAGCAGTACTTC; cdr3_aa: CASSTSGSYEQYF
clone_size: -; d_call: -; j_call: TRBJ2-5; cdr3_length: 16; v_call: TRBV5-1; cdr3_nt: TGCGCCAGCAGCTTGGACCCAGGGTGGAACCAAGAGACCCAGTACTTC; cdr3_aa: CASSLDPGWNQETQYF
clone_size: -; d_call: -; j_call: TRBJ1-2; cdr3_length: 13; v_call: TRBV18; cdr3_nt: TGTGCCAGCTCACCACGGACTGAGTATGGCTACACCTTC; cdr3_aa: CASSPRTEYGYTF
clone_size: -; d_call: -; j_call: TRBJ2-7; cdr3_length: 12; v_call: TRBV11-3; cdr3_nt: TGTGCCAGCAGCTCTCACCGGTACGAGCAGTACTTC; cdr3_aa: CASSSHRYEQYF
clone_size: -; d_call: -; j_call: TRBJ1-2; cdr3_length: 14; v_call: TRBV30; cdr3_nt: TGTGCCTGGAGTGTCCATTCGGTGAACTATGGCTACACCTTC; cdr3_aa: CAWSVHSVNYGYTF
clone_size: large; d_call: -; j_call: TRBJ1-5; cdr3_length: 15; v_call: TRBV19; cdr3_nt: TGTGCCAGTAGCAAAGACAGTACCCAACTTCAGCCCCAGCATTTT; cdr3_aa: CASSKDSTQLQPQHF
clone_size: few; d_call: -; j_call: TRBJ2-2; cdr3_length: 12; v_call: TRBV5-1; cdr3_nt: TGCGCCAGCAGCCCAATTACCGGGGAGCTGTTTTTT; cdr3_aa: CASSPITGELFF
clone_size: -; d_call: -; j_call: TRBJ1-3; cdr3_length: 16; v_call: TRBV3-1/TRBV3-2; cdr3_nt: TGTGCCAGCAGCCAAGAAGGCCTAATCTCTGGAAACACCATATATTTT; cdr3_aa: CASSQEGLISGNTIYF
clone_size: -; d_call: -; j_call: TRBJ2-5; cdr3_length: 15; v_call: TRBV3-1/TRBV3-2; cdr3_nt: TGTGCCAGCAGCCAGCGTGGGTCCTTCGGGGCGACCCAGTACTTC; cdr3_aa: CASSQRGSFGATQYF
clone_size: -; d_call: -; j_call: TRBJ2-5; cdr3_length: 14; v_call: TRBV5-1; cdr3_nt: TGCGCCAGCAGCTTGTGGGGGCCTCAAGAGACCCAGTACTTC; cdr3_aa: CASSLWGPQETQYF
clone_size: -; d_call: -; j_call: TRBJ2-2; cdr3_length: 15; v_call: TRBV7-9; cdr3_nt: TGTGCCAGCAGCCCACCACTGGGTCATACCGGGGAGCTGTTTTTT; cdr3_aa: CASSPPLGHTGELFF
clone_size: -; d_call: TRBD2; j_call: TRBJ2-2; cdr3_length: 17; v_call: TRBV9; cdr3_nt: TGTGCCAGCAGCTCCATGCCCGGGGGGGCAAGCACCGGGGAGCTGTTTTTT; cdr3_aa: CASSSMPGGASTGELFF
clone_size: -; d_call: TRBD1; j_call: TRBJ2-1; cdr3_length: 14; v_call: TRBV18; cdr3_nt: TGTGCCAGCTCGACAGGGCACTCCTACAATGAGCAGTTCTTC; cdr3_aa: CASSTGHSYNEQFF
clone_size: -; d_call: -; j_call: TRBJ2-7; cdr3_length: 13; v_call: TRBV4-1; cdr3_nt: TGCGCCAGCAGCCAAGATCCGCGCTACGAGCAGTACTTC; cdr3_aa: CASSQDPRYEQYF
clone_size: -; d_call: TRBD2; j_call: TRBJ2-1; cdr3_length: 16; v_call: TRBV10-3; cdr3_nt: TGTGCCATCAGTGTTACTAGCGGGAGGGTCTATAATGAGCAGTTCTTC; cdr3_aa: CAISVTSGRVYNEQFF
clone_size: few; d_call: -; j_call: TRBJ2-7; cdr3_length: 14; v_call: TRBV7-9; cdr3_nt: TGTGCCAGCAGCTTAAACCCTAGCTCCTACGAGCAGTACTTC; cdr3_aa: CASSLNPSSYEQYF
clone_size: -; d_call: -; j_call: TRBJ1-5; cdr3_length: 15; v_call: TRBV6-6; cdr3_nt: TGTGCCAGCAGTTACTTGGTGTTAAGCAATCAGCCCCAGCATTTT; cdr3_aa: CASSYLVLSNQPQHF
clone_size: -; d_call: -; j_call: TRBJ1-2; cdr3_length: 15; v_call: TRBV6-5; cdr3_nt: TGTGCCAGCAGTTCCCCGGGACGGTTAAACTATGGCTACACCTTC; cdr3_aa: CASSSPGRLNYGYTF
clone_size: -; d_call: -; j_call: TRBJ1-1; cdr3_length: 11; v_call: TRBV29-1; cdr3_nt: TGCAGCGTTAGGGGGGGCACTGAAGCTTTCTTT; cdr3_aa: CSVRGGTEAFF
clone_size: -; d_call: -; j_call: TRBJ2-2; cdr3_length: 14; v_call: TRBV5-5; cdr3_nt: TGTGCCAGCAGCTTGCCAAGGAACACCGGGGAGCTGTTTTTT; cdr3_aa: CASSLPRNTGELFF
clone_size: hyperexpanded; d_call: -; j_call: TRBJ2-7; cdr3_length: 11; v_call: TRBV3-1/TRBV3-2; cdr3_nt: TGTGCCAGCAGCCAATGGACCGAGCAGTACTTC; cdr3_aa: CASSQWTEQYF
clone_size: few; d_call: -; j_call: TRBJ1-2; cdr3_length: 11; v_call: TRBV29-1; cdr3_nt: TGCAGCGTTGAACAGAACTATGGCTACACCTTC; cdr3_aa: CSVEQNYGYTF
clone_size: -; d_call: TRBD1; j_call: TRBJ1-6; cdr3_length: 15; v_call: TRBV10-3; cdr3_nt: TGTGCCATCAGCGCTAGGGACAGCCTTAATTCACCCCTCCACTTT; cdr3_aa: CAISARDSLNSPLHF
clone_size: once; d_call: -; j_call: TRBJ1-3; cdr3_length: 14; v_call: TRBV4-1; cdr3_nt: TGCGCCAGCAGGTTGGGGACCTCTGGAAACACCATATATTTT; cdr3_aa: CASRLGTSGNTIYF
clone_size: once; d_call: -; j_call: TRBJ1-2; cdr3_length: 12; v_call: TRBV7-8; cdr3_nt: TGTGCCAGCAGCCTAGCCAGCTATGGCTACACCTTC; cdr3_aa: CASSLASYGYTF
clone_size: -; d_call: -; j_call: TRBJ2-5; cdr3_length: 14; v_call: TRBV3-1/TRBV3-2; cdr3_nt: TGTGCCAGCAGCCAGAGGGGAGGCCAAGAGACCCAGTACTTC; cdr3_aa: CASSQRGGQETQYF
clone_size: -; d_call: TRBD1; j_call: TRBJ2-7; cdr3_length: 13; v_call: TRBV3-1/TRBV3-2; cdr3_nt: TGTGCCAGCAGCGTGACAGGGTCCTACGAGCAGTACTTC; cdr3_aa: CASSVTGSYEQYF
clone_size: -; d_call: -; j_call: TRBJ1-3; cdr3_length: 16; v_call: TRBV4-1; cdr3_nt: TGCGCCAGCAGCCATCCTAGGGGGGGGCTTGGAAACACCATATATTTT; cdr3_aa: CASSHPRGGLGNTIYF
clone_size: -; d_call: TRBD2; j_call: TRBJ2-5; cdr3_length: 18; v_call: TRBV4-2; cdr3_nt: TGTGCCAGCAGCCAAGGGGAGGGGATAGCGGGACCTCTGGAGACCCAGTACTTC; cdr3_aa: CASSQGEGIAGPLETQYF
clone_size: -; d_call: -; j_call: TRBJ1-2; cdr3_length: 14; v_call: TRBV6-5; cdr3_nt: TGTGCCAGCAGTTACGGGTCGGGAAGTCTGGGCTACACCTTC; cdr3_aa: CASSYGSGSLGYTF
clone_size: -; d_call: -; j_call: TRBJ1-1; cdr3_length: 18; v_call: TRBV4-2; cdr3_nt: TGTGCCAGCAGCCAACCCCTCCTTTTTACTAGTCTGGACACTGAAGCTTTCTTT; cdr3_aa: CASSQPLLFTSLDTEAFF
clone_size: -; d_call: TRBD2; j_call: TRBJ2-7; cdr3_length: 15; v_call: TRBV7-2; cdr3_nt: TGTGCCAGCAGCCTAGGACTAGCGGGAACCTACGAGCAGTACTTC; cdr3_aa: CASSLGLAGTYEQYF
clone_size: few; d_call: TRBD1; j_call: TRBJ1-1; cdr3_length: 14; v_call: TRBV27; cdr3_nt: TGTGCCAGCAGTTTAGACAGGGTGAACACTGAAGCTTTCTTT; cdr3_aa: CASSLDRVNTEAFF
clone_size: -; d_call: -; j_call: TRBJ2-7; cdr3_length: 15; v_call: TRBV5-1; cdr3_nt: TGCGCCAGCAGCCCCGGACCGTCCTCGACGTGGGGGCAGTACTTC; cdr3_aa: CASSPGPSSTWGQYF
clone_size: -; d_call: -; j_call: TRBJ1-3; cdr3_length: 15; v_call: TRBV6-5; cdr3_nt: TGTGCCAGCAGATCGGGGTTAAGCTCTGGAAACACCATATATTTT; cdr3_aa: CASRSGLSSGNTIYF